Sequencing of this T cell receptor (beta chain) was carried out in a study of molecular identifiers for immune sequencing clone quantification. General observations from the study: Whereas naive cells kept under 1% of molecules in clones above 20 RNA copies, such clones held over 97% in effectors.

It was from about 21,000 to 970,000 sorted cells, with 10%, 30% or 50% RNA, that naive CD8 libraries came. Sorting defined naive CD8 T cells as CD8+CD4-CCR7+CD45RA+. Previously described methods and listed TCR primers were used for bulk TCR libraries. A single record per CDR3 protein comes from TCRdb applying MiXCR to the PCR reads. The repertoire consists of 12,000 or so distinct CDR3 sequences, with 15% to 20% occurring once and the leading ten covering roughly 1.5%. In this sample, this clonotype is medium-sized. Antigen specificity is unknown. The sample taken for sequencing was naive CD8+ T cells from blood, with Jurkat cell RNA spiked in. The subset here: FACS-sorted CD8+CD4-CCR7+CD45RA+ naive T cells. The TCR sequence derives from a human donor in good health. Some libraries in this study had Jurkat cell RNA spiked in.

CDR3 region: CSVVVQTMGETQYF. The CDR3 DNA is TGCAGCGTTGTGGTACAAACCATGGGGGAGACCCAGTACTTC. The rearrangement uses TRBV29-1 and TRBJ2-5, with D unclear. Germline loops: CDR1 SQVTM, CDR2 ANQGSEA. The CDR3 is 14 residues long. With 4 bases removed from V and 5 bases from J, the gap between germline ends came to 17 bases.